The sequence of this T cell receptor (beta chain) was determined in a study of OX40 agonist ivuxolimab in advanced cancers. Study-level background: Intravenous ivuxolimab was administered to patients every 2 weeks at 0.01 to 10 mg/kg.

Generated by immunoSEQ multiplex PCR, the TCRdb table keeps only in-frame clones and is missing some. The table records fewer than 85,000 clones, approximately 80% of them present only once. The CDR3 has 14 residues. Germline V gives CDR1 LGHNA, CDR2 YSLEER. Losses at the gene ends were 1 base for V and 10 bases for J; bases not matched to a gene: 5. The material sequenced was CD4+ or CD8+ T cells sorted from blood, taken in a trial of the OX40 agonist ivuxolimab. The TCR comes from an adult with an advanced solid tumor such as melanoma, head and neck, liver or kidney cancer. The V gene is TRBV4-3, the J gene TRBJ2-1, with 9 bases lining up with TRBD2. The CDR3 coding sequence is TGCGCCAGCAGCCAAGTTGGGCTAGCGGGAGAGCAGTTCTTC. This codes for CASSQVGLAGEQFF.